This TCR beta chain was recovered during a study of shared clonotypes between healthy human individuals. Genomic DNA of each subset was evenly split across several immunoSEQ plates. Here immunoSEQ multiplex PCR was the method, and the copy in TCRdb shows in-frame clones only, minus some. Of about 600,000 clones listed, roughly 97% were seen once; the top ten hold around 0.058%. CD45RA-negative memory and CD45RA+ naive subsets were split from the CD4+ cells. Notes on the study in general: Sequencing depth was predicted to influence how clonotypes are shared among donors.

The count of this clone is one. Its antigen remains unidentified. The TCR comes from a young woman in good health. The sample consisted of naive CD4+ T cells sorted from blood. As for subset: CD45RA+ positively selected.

CDR3 DNA sequence: TGCGCCAGCAGTGCTAACAGGGCGCCGACCGGGGAGCTGTTTTTT. Protein product: CASSANRAPTGELFF. The V call is TRBV10-1, the J call TRBJ2-2, with a weak D call TRBD1 (6 bases). Trimming left V 4 bases short and J 5 bases short, with 14 bases between. The CDR3 covers 15 residues. The V gene's germline CDR1 is WNHNN and CDR2 SYGVQD (reference sequence).